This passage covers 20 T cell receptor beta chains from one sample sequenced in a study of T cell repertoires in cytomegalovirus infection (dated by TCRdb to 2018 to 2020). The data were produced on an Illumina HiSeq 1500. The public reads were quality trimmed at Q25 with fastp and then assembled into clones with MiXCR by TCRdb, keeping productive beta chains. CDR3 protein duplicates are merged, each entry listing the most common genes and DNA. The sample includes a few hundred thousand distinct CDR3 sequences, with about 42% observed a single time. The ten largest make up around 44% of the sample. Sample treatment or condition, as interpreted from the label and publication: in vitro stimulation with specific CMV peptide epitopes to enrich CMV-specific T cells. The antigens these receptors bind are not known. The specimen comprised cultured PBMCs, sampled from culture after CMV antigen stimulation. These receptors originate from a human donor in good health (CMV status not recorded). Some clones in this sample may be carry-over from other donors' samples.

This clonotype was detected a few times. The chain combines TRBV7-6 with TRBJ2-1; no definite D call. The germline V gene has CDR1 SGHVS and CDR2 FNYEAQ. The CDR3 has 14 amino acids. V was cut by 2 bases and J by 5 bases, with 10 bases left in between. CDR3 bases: TGTGCCAGCAGCTTACCGTACCGGCACAATGAGCAGTTCTTC. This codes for CASSLPYRHNEQFF.

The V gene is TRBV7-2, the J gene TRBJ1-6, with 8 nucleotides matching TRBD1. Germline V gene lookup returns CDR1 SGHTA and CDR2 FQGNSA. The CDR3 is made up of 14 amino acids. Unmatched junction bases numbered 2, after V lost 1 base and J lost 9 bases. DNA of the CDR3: TGTGCCAGCAGCTTAGACAGGGGGTTTTCACCCCTCCACTTT. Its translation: CASSLDRGFSPLHF.

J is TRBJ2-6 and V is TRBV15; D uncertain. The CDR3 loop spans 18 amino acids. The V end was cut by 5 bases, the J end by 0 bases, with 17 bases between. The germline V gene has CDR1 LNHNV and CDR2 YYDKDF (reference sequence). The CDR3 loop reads CATSEQPGAVSGANVLTF. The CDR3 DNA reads TGTGCCACCAGCGAGCAGCCCGGCGCAGTCTCTGGGGCCAACGTCCTGACTTTC.

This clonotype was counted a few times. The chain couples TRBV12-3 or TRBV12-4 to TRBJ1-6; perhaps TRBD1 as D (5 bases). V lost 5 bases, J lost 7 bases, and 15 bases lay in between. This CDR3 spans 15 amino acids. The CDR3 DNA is TGTGCCAGCAGTCCCTTTGGAGGGGCCAATTCACCCCTCCACTTT. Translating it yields CASSPFGGANSPLHF.

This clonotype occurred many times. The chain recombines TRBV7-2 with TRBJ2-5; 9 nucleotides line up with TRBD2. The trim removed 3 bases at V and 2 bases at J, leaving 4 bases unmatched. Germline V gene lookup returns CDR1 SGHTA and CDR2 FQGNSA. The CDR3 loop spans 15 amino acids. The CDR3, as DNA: TGTGCCAGCAGCTTCCAGCGGGGGGAACAAGAGACCCAGTACTTC. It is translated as CASSFQRGEQETQYF.

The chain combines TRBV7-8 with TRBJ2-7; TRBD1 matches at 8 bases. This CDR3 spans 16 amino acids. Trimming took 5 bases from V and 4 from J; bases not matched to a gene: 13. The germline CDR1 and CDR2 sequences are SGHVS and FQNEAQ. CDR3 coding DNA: TGTGCCAGCAGCCTAACACCCGGGACAGGTCTGTACGAGCAGTACTTC. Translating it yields CASSLTPGTGLYEQYF.

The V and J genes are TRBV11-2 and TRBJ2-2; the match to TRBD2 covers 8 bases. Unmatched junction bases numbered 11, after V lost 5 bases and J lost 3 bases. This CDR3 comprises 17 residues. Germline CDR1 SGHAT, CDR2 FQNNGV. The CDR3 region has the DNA TGTGCCAGCAGCCTACGGGGGGGCGGGGGCCACACCGGGGAGCTGTTTTTT. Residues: CASSLRGGGGHTGELFF.

CDR3 sequence (DNA): TGCGCCAGCAGCCAGGAAGCCGATGGGGATCAGCCCCAGCATTTT. It yields the protein CASSQEADGDQPQHF. This sequence joins TRBV4-3 and TRBJ1-5; D call uncertain. This CDR3 has 15 residues. Germline V CDR1 and CDR2: LGHNA, YSLEER. Trimming left V 3 bases short and J 5 bases short, with 14 bases between.

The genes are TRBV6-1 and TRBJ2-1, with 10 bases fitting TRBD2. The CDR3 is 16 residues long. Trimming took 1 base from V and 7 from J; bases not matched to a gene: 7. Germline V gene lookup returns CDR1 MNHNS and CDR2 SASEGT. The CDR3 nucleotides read TGTGCCAGCAGTGAAGTCGGAGCGGGGGGGTATAATGAGCAGTTCTTC. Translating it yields CASSEVGAGGYNEQFF.

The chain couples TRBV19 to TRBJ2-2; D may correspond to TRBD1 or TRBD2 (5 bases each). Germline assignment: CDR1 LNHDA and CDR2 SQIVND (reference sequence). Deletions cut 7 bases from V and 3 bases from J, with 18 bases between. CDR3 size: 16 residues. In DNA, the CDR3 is TGTGCCAGTACCGACCACGGGACCCCGGACACCGGGGAGCTGTTTTTT. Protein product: CASTDHGTPDTGELFF.

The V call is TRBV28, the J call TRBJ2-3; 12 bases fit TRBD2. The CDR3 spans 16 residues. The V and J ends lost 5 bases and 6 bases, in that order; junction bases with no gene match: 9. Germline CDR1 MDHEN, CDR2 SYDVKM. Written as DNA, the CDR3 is TGTGCCAGCAGTCCGCTGACTAGCGGGGGTCTGGATACGCAGTATTTT. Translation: CASSPLTSGGLDTQYF.

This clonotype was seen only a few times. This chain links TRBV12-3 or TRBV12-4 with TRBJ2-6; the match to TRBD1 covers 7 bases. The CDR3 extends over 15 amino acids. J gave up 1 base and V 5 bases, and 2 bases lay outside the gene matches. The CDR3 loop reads CASSQTGSGANVLTF. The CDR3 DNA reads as TGTGCCAGCAGTCAGACAGGGTCTGGGGCCAACGTCCTGACTTTC.

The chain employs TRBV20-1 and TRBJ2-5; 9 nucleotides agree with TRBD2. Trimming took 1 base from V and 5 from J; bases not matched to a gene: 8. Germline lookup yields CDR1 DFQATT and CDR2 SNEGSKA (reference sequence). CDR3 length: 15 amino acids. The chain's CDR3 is CSARVPGLAGETQYF. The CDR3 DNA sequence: TGCAGTGCTAGAGTTCCGGGACTAGCTGGGGAGACCCAGTACTTC.

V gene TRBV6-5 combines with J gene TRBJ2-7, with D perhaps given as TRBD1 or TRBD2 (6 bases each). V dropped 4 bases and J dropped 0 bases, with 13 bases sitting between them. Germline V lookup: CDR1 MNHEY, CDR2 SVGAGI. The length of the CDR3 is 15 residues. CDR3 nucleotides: TGTGCCAGCAGTTGGGACACCGGGAGCTCCTACGAGCAGTACTTC. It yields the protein CASSWDTGSSYEQYF.

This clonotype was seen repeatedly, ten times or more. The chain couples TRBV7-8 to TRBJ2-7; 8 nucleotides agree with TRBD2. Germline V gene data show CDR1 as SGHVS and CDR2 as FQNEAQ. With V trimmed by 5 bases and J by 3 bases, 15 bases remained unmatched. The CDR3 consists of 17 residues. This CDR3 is CASSPTRGSGGRYEQYF. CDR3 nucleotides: TGTGCCAGCAGCCCGACCCGGGGAAGCGGGGGCCGCTACGAGCAGTACTTC.

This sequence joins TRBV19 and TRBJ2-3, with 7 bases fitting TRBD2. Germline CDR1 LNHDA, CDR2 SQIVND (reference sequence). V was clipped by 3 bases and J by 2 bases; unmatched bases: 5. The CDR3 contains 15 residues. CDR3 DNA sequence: TGTGCCAGTAGTATTCTAGCGGACTTCACAGATACGCAGTATTTT. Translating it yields CASSILADFTDTQYF.

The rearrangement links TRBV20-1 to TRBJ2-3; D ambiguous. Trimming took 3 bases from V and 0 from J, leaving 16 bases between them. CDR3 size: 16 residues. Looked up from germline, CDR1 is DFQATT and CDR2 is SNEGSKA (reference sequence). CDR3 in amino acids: CSARPRLPISTDTQYF. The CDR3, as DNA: TGCAGTGCTAGGCCCCGACTGCCAATTAGCACAGATACGCAGTATTTT.

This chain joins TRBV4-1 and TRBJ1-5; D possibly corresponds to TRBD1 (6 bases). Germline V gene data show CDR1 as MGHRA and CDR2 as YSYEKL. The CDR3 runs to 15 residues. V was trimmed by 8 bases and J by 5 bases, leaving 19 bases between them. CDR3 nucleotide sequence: TGCGCCAGCGGCAGGACAGCGGGGGCCCATCAGCCCCAGCATTTT. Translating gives CASGRTAGAHQPQHF.

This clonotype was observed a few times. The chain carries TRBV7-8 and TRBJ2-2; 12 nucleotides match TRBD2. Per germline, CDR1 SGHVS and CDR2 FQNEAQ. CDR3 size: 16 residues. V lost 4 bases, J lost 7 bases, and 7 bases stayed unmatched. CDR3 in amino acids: CASSSRLAGVVGELFF. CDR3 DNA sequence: TGTGCCAGCAGCTCGCGACTAGCGGGGGTGGTCGGGGAGCTGTTTTTT.

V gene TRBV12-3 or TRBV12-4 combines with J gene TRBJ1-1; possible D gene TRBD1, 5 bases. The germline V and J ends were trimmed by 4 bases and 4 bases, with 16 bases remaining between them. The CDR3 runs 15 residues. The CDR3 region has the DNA TGTGCCAGCAGTTGGAGCGGAAGAGGGGCCACTGAAGCTTTCTTT. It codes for CASSWSGRGATEAFF.